This is a list of T cell receptor beta chains from one sample in a study of PD-L1 blockade in urothelial cancer. Measured with immunoSEQ multiplex PCR; TCRdb has only the in-frame clones, and not every one. In the table there are about 70,000 clones, 85% to 90% of which are singletons. Source: PBMCs, taken around atezolizumab (anti-PD-L1) treatment. These receptors were taken from a man in his 70s with urothelial cancer. Both conserved end residues are part of each CDR3. D genes are given only for firm matches. Size is stated for part of the rows, as once, few or many counts, or as a class when the clone is expanded.

j_call	d_call	cdr3_length	v_call	clone_size	cdr3_nt	cdr3_aa
TRBJ2-3	TRBD2	14	TRBV27	.	TGTGCCAGCAGTCGGGACTATTCTTCAGATACGCAGTATTTT	CASSRDYSSDTQYF
TRBJ2-5	TRBD1	15	TRBV7-9	.	TGTGCCAGCAGCTCCGGGACAGAGTATCGGGAGACCCAGTACTTC	CASSSGTEYRETQYF
TRBJ2-3	TRBD2	16	TRBV19	.	TGTGCCAGTAGCCCCCCCGGGACTAGCGGGACGGATACGCAGTATTTT	CASSPPGTSGTDTQYF
TRBJ1-2	.	13	TRBV28	.	TGTGCCAGCAGGCCGGGACACCCCTATGGCTACACCTTC	CASRPGHPYGYTF
TRBJ1-2	TRBD1	14	TRBV7-6	once	TGTGCCAGCAGCTTGACGGGACAGGGAGATGGCTACACCTTC	CASSLTGQGDGYTF
TRBJ2-7	TRBD1	14	TRBV7-2	.	TGTGCCAGCAGCCATGGACAGGGTCCTCGCGAGCAGTACTTC	CASSHGQGPREQYF
TRBJ2-7	TRBD2	16	TRBV6-6	.	TGTGCCAGCAGTTCCCCAGGGACTAGCGGGGTGGGGGAGCAGTACTTC	CASSSPGTSGVGEQYF
TRBJ1-4	TRBD1	14	TRBV6-4	few	TGTGCCAGCAGTGAAACAGGGGGCGCGGAAAAACTGTTTTTT	CASSETGGAEKLFF
TRBJ1-1	TRBD1	18	TRBV18	.	TGTGCCAGCTCACCGATAGGGACAGGGCCACCGAGGAACACTGAAGCTTTCTTT	CASSPIGTGPPRNTEAFF
TRBJ1-1	TRBD1	14	TRBV5-4	.	TGTGCCAGCAGCTTGTTAGGGGGCCAAACTGAAGCTTTCTTT	CASSLLGGQTEAFF
TRBJ2-7	TRBD1	17	TRBV19	.	TGTGCCAGTAGTATAGATTCGGGCCGACAGGGAATCTACGAGCAGTACTTC	CASSIDSGRQGIYEQYF
TRBJ1-2	.	17	TRBV28	.	TGTGCCAGCAGTTTTTTCCCCCAGGACGTCGCGGGATATGGCTACACCTTC	CASSFFPQDVAGYGYTF
TRBJ2-2	TRBD1	15	TRBV2	.	TGTGCCAGCAGTTTGGACAGGGGAAACACCGGGGAGCTGTTTTTT	CASSLDRGNTGELFF
TRBJ2-3	TRBD2	16	TRBV5-4	.	TGTGCCAGCAGCTTGGGGACTAGCGGGAACACAGATACGCAGTATTTT	CASSLGTSGNTDTQYF
TRBJ2-1	.	12	TRBV2	.	TGTGCCAGCAGTCGAAGCGGCAATGAGCAGTTCTTC	CASSRSGNEQFF
TRBJ2-3	TRBD2	16	TRBV30	.	TGTGCCTGGACCCACCAGGGAGCGGGGCTCACAGATACGCAGTATTTT	CAWTHQGAGLTDTQYF
TRBJ1-5	.	16	TRBV19	.	TGTGCCAGTAGTATTATCGGGCCTCGGGGAGATCAGCCCCAGCATTTT	CASSIIGPRGDQPQHF
TRBJ2-6	.	19	TRBV18	.	TGTGCCAGCTCACCAACTCCGGGACTTGGGACCTCTGGGGCCAACGTCCTGACTTTC	CASSPTPGLGTSGANVLTF
TRBJ2-1	.	12	TRBV15	.	TGTGCCACCAGCAGATCCGCCGGTGAGCAGTTCTTC	CATSRSAGEQFF
TRBJ2-5	.	16	TRBV4-1	.	TGCGCCAGCAGCCAAGAACGGCTAACAGGTCAAGAGACCCAGTACTTC	CASSQERLTGQETQYF
TRBJ2-1	TRBD2	16	TRBV18	.	TGTGCCAGCTCCCCGATTACTAGCGGAAGTAACAATGAGCAGTTCTTC	CASSPITSGSNNEQFF
TRBJ1-1	TRBD1	16	TRBV6-4	few	TGTGCCAGCAGGACACAAGCCGGGACAGGTAACACTGAAGCTTTCTTT	CASRTQAGTGNTEAFF
TRBJ1-2	.	16	TRBV5-1	.	TGCGCCAGCAGCTTGGCCGGGGGAAGGGAATATCGTGGCTACACCTTC	CASSLAGGREYRGYTF
TRBJ2-1	.	12	TRBV2	.	TGTGCCAGCAATAGACAGGAAAATGAGCAGTTCTTC	CASNRQENEQFF
TRBJ1-5	.	15	TRBV2	.	TGTGCCAGCAGAGGCGACGGGGTATCGTATCAGCCCCAGCATTTT	CASRGDGVSYQPQHF
TRBJ1-5	.	13	TRBV28	.	TGTGCCAGCACCTTCTCTAGCAATCAGCCCCAGCATTTT	CASTFSSNQPQHF
TRBJ1-2	TRBD1	15	TRBV7-9	.	TGTGCCAGCAGCTACGCCGGGACAGAGCGATATGGCTACACCTTC	CASSYAGTERYGYTF
TRBJ1-2	.	15	TRBV14	.	TGTGCCAGCAGCCAATGGGAGTCGGGTGAGGAGGGCTACACCTTC	CASSQWESGEEGYTF
TRBJ2-2	.	15	TRBV5-1	.	TGCGCCAGCAGCTATCTAGTAGGAGTCACCGGGGAGCTGTTTTTT	CASSYLVGVTGELFF
TRBJ2-5	TRBD1	15	TRBV28	.	TGTGCCAGCACTCGTCCGGGACAGGGAAAAGAGACCCAGTACTTC	CASTRPGQGKETQYF
TRBJ1-5	.	12	TRBV18	.	TGTGCCAGCTCAGCGGACAATCAGCCCCAGCATTTT	CASSADNQPQHF